This record looks at one TCR beta chain sequence and its context. The germline V gene has CDR1 LGHDT and CDR2 YNNKEL (reference sequence). The CDR3 consists of 16 residues. This entry comes from a study of T cells expressing NK-cell markers. Background on the study: Sorted CD3+CD56+NKG2C+, CD3+CD56+NKG2C- and CD3+CD56-NKG2C+ T cells provided the TCR beta repertoires. One of eight sequenced donors was HCMV-seronegative; the other seven were seropositive.

The authors made TCR beta cDNA libraries by 5'RACE template switching. This switching added a universal primer site and UMIs. TCRdb re-called the 5' RACE reads; one entry per CDR3 protein, DNA not given. This table lists 500,000 to 700,000 distinct CDR3 sequences. Sequencing used blood T cells: a sorted CD56 or NKG2C T cell subset, CD4+ or CD8+ T cells, or bulk PBMC T cells (not recorded which). The chain has TRBV3-1 and TRBJ2-3; TCRdb outputs TRBD1, but without DNA this stays unchecked. This sequence was found in a man younger than 35 in good health. The CDR3 is CASSGIRQGNTDTQYF.